This T cell receptor beta chain emerged from a study of regulatory T cells in long-lasting Graves disease. Overall study results and limits: The study examined only peripheral blood, not thyroid tissue.

The time point was: persistent/refractory GD, antithyroid drugs over 5 years with positive TRAb. PBMC-extracted RNA yielded the TCR library. An endocrinology department in Xi'an, China, recruited the patients. A word on this clonotype: Its target is unknown.

CDR3 length: 15 amino acids. V dropped 4 bases and J dropped 4 bases, with 13 bases sitting between them. TCR beta libraries were built with iRepertoire HTBI primers and Arm-PCR of CDR3 regions. TCRdb re-called the multiplex PCR reads through MiXCR, storing one row per CDR3 protein. The table records 350,000 to 500,000 distinct CDR3 sequences, over 20% of them present only once. The origin of this receptor is a female donor with Graves disease. This sample comprised peripheral blood mononuclear cells (PBMCs), obtained when the disease was refractory, from a patient treated with antithyroid drugs. The chain employs TRBV12-3 or TRBV12-4 and TRBJ2-2; D is unresolved. The CDR3 DNA reads as TGTGCCAGCAGTTCTTGGAACAGACCCACCGGGGAGCTGTTTTTT. Residues: CASSSWNRPTGELFF.